Listed below are T cell receptor beta chains from one sample, sequenced in a study of shared clonotypes between healthy human individuals. Generated by immunoSEQ multiplex PCR, the TCRdb table keeps only in-frame clones and is missing some. The sample holds more than 2,000,000 clones, over 90% seen once. Material for sequencing was naive CD4+ T cells from PBMCs. Receptors originate from a man younger than 35 in good health. Some clones in this sample may be carry-over from other donors' samples. Each CDR3 is given with its conserved first and last residue. Each record gives: J gene, clone size, D gene, V gene, CDR3 DNA, CDR3 protein. A D gene is named only where the DNA matches it firmly. Size tells how often a clone was seen (once, few, many) or the class of an expanded clone, and some rows leave it out.

TRBJ2-1,NA,TRBD1,TRBV10-1,TGCGCCAGCAGCCCTACGACAGGGGGATTGGAGGACAATGAGCAGTTCTTC,CASSPTTGGLEDNEQFF
TRBJ1-3,NA,NA,TRBV6-1,TGTGCCAGCAGCAGGGAGGCTTGGGCTGGAAACACCATATATTTT,CASSREAWAGNTIYF
TRBJ2-7,NA,TRBD2,TRBV9,TGTGCCAGCAGCGTCGGACTAGTCCACGAGCAGTACTTC,CASSVGLVHEQYF
TRBJ1-5,NA,NA,TRBV28,TGTGCCAGCATGGGGGAAACAGGTCCCCCTCAGTCCCAGCATTTT,CASMGETGPPQSQHF
TRBJ2-1,NA,NA,TRBV7-9,TGTGCCAGCAGTCTGGGAACCCTTATCTCCTACAATGAGCAGTTCTTC,CASSLGTLISYNEQFF
TRBJ2-2,once,NA,TRBV5-4,TGTGCCAGCAGCTCAGGCAGTATCACCGGGGAGCTGTTTTTT,CASSSGSITGELFF
TRBJ2-7,NA,TRBD2,TRBV27,TGTGCCAGCAGTTCTGGGACTACGCCCTACGAGCAGTACTTC,CASSSGTTPYEQYF
TRBJ2-7,NA,NA,TRBV2,TGTGCCAGCAGTGTTGGTCCCCAGGGGTGGAACGAGCAGTACTTC,CASSVGPQGWNEQYF
TRBJ1-2,NA,NA,TRBV5-1,TGCGCCAGCAGCGGCAGTCTTAACTATGGCTACACCTTC,CASSGSLNYGYTF
TRBJ2-1,once,NA,TRBV4-2,TGTGCCAGCAGCCAAGATAGGGCTAGCGATCCGTACAATGAGCAGTTCTTC,CASSQDRASDPYNEQFF
TRBJ1-5,NA,TRBD1,TRBV7-4,TGTGCCAGCAGCTTAAATCCCAGGGGGACTAATCAGCCCCAGCATTTT,CASSLNPRGTNQPQHF
TRBJ2-1,NA,TRBD2,TRBV5-8,TGTGCCAGCAGCTTGGAATGGACTAGCGGCTCCTACAATGAGCAGTTCTTC,CASSLEWTSGSYNEQFF
TRBJ2-1,NA,TRBD2,TRBV9,TGTGCCAGCAGCGCCCCCGGGACTAGCGGATACAATGAGCAGTTCTTC,CASSAPGTSGYNEQFF
TRBJ2-1,NA,NA,TRBV7-2,TGTGCCAGCAGCTTATCCGGACGTCCCTACAATGAGCAGTTCTTC,CASSLSGRPYNEQFF
TRBJ2-4,NA,NA,TRBV4-1,TGCGCCAGCAGCCAAGCCGGGACCTACGAAGGCATTCAGTACTTC,CASSQAGTYEGIQYF